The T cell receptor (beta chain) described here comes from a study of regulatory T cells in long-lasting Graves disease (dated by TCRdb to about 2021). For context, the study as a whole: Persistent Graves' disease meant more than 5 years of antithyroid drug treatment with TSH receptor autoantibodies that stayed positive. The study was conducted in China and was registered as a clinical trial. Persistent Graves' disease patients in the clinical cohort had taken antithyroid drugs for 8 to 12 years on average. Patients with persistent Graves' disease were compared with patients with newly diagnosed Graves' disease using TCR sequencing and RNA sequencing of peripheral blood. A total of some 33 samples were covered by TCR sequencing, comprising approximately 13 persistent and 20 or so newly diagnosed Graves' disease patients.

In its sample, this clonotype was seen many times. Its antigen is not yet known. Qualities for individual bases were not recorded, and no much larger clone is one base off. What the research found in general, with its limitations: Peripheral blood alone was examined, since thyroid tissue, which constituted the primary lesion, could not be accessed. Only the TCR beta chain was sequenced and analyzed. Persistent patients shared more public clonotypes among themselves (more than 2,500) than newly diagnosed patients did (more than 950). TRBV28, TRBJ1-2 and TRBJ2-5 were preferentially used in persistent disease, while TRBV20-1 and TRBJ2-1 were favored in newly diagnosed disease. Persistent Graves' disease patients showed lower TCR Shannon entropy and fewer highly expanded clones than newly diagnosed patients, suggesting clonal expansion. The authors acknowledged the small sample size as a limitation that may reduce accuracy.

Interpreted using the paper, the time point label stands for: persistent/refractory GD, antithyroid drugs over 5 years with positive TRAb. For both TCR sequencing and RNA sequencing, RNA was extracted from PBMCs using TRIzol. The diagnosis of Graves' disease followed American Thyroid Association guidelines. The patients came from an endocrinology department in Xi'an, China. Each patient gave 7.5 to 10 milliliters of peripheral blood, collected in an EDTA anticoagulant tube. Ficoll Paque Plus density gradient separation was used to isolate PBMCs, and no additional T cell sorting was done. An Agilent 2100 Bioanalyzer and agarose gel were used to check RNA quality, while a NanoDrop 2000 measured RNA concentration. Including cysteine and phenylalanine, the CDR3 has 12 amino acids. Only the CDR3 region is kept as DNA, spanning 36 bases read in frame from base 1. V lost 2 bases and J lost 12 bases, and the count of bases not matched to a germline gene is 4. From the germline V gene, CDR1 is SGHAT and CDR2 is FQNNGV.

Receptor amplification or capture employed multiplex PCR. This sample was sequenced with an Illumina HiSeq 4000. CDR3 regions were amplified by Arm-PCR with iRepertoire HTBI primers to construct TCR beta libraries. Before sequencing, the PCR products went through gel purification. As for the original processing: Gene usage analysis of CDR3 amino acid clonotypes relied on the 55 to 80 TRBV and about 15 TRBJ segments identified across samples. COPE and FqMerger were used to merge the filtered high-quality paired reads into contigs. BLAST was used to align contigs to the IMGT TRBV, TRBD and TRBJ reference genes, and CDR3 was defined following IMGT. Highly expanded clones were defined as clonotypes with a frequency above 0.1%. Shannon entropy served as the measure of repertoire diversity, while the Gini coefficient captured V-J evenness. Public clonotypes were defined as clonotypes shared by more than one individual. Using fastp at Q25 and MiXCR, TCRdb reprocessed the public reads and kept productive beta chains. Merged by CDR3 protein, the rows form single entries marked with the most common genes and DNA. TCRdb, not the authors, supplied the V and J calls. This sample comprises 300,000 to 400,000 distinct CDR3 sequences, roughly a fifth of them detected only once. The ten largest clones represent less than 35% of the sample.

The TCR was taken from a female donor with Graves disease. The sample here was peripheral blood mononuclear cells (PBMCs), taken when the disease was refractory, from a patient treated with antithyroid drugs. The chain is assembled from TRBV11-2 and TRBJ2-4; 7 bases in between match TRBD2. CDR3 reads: CASSLSGIAQYF. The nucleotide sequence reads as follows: TGTGCCAGCAGCTTAAGCGGGATCGCTCAGTACTTC.